Many counts were recorded for the clone carrying this T cell receptor beta chain. The data were taken from a study of CD8+CD57+ T cells in acquired aplastic anemia. Using genomic DNA as the template, TCR beta VDJ and CDR3 profiling was carried out. TCRdb recomputed calls from the reads with MiXCR, one row per CDR3 protein. The sample records about 110,000 distinct CDR3 sequences, 51% being singletons. The germline V gene has CDR1 MNHEY and CDR2 SMNVEV (reference sequence). The CDR3 runs to 13 residues. The V and J ends lost 9 bases and 3 bases respectively, with 14 bases between them. Specimen: sorted CD4+, CD8+, or CD8+CD57+ T cells (not recorded which) from PBMCs. This receptor was obtained from a human donor in good health, serving as a control. V usage is TRBV27 and J usage is TRBJ1-1; tentative D call: TRBD1 (5 bases). CDR3 sequence reads: CASKWGFDTEAFF. CDR3 DNA sequence: TGTGCCAGTAAATGGGGGTTCGACACTGAAGCTTTCTTT.